This T cell receptor (beta chain) is from a study of blood T cells in healthy people across ages. Per sample, a minimum of 7 million PBMCs were isolated. The CDR3 has 13 residues. The germline CDR1 and CDR2 sequences are DFQATT and SNEGSKA (reference sequence). PCR was performed a second time for 7 to 11 cycles using a sample-barcoded 5' primer and a J-beta primer mix. TCRdb itself ran the 5' RACE reads through MiXCR, one entry per CDR3 protein. Of over 750,000 distinct CDR3 sequences listed, around 25% are singletons. These data were likewise used in another study, on T cells of mothers and their children.

This TCR derives from a boy younger than 18 in good health. Material for sequencing was blood. This chain joins TRBV20-1 and TRBJ2-7; D gene uncertain. CDR3 DNA sequence: TGCAGCGCTGTGCGGCGGAACTCCTACGAGCAGTACTTC. It is translated as CSAVRRNSYEQYF.